These 9 T cell receptor beta chains were all obtained from the same sample, sequenced in a study of response to subunit inactivated influenza vaccine. MiXCR was run by TCRdb on the RT-PCR reads, yielding one entry per CDR3 protein. Here the sample spans 630,000 or so distinct CDR3 sequences, around 14% being singletons. This specimen consisted of PBMCs from blood, obtained 11 to 12 days after vaccination. These receptor sequences come from a man aged 45 to 65 who received an inactivated influenza vaccine.

This clonotype was counted between two and nine times. V gene TRBV2 combines with J gene TRBJ2-3; 7 bases map to TRBD1. Germline-derived CDR1 and CDR2 are SNHLY and FYNNEI. After removal of 6 bases from V and 5 bases from J, the junction contained 5 bases not matched to a gene. CDR3 length: 13 residues. The CDR3 DNA reads TGTGCCAGCAGACCGCAGGGGGTAGATACGCAGTATTTT. This encodes CASRPQGVDTQYF.

The rearrangement uses TRBV19 and TRBJ2-6; TRBD1 agrees at 9 bases. The CDR3 contains 16 residues. V dropped 6 bases and J dropped 0; count of bases not matched to a gene: 3. Germline V CDR1 and CDR2: LNHDA, SQIVND (reference sequence). In nucleotides, the CDR3 is TGTGCCAGTAGGGAGGACAGGGGCTCTGGGGCCAACGTCCTGACTTTC. The encoded protein is CASREDRGSGANVLTF.

The chain recombines TRBV11-2 with TRBJ2-5, with D possibly being TRBD2 (6 bases). V lost 5 bases to trimming and J lost 2 bases, with 18 bases between them. Germline V lookup: CDR1 SGHAT, CDR2 FQNNGV. CDR3 length: 16 amino acids. The CDR3, as DNA: TGTGCCAGCAGCCTCCTCCGGGGGACCCTGCAAGAGACCCAGTACTTC. Its protein is CASSLLRGTLQETQYF.

V and J are TRBV6-2 or TRBV6-3 and TRBJ1-5; 8 bases are a match to TRBD1. Germline V CDR1 and CDR2: MNHEY, SVGEGT. The CDR3 covers 16 residues. The V segment lost 4 bases and the J segment 7 bases; nucleotides outside the gene matches: 12. The CDR3 sequence: CASSSPLRGQKQPQHF. As DNA, the CDR3 is TGTGCCAGCAGTTCCCCCCTCAGGGGGCAGAAACAGCCCCAGCATTTT.

Remarks on this clonotype: A much more abundant neighbour one base away suggests this may be a read error. The chain couples TRBV6-2 or TRBV6-3 to TRBJ2-2, with D perhaps matching TRBD2 (5 bases). In germline, CDR1 is MNHEY, CDR2 SVGEGT. The CDR3 extends over 11 amino acids. The chain's CDR3 is CASTLNGELIF. For the CDR3, the DNA is TGTGCCAGCACGCTAAACGGGGAGCTGATTTTT.

The sample holds a few counts of this clonotype. The gene calls are TRBV5-1 and TRBJ2-7; 9 nucleotides line up with TRBD2. CDR3 size: 15 residues. The trim removed 1 base at V and 2 bases at J, leaving 4 bases unmatched. Germline V lookup: CDR1 SGHRS, CDR2 YFSETQ. The DNA for the CDR3 is TGCGCCAGCAGCTTGTCAAGCGGGAGGACCTACGAGCAGTACTTC. It codes for CASSLSSGRTYEQYF.

In this sample, this clonotype turned up many times. This chain uses TRBV10-3 with TRBJ2-2; D gene uncertain. This CDR3 region has 14 residues. V shed 10 bases and J shed 2 bases, with 14 bases lying between them. Germline lookup yields CDR1 ENHRY and CDR2 SYGVKD. The CDR3, as DNA: TGTGCCACTTCGGCCAGTCCTAACACCGGGGAGCTGTTTTTT. The encoded protein is CATSASPNTGELFF.

This clonotype was seen more than once but under ten times. The chain recombines TRBV10-3 with TRBJ2-1, with 11 bases aligning to TRBD1. Germline V lookup: CDR1 ENHRY, CDR2 SYGVKD. V shed 6 bases, J shed 5 bases, and the junction held 3 bases outside the gene matches. The length of the CDR3 is 14 residues. The CDR3 is CAIRKGQGDNEQFF. CDR3 in DNA: TGTGCCATCAGAAAGGGACAGGGGGACAATGAGCAGTTCTTC.

This sequence joins TRBV5-5 and TRBJ2-4, with D hard to call. The germline V gene has CDR1 SGHKS and CDR2 YYEKEE (reference sequence). This CDR3 region has 14 residues. The V end lost 6 bases, the J end lost 2 bases, and 12 bases lay between the germline ends. The CDR3 sequence is CASNEDSSKNIQYF. The CDR3 region has the DNA TGTGCCAGCAACGAGGATAGCTCCAAAAACATTCAGTACTTC. Drawing the rest from reference TRBV5-5 and TRBJ2-4, the complete variable domain is DAGVTQSPTHLIKTRGQQVTLRCSPISGHKSVSWYQQVLGQGPQFIFQYYEKEERGRGNFPDRFSARQFPNYSSELNVNALLLGDSALYLCASNEDSSKNIQYFGAGTRLSVL.